This T cell receptor (beta chain) was observed in a study of blood T cell repertoires in COVID-19. Overall study context: Sites across the United States, Italy and Spain contributed samples from acute and convalescent COVID-19. Sources were T cells, B-cell-depleted T cells, or PBMCs; the material itself was cDNA or gDNA.

This clone was counted a single time. The CDR3 loop spans 16 amino acids. CDR1 and CDR2 (germline): SGHTA, FQGTGA. V shed 5 bases and J shed 2 bases, with 16 bases lying between them. As processed by the authors: Reference gene primer amplification gave estimated nucleated cell counts. Sequencing was performed with immunoSEQ multiplex PCR; in TCRdb, only in-frame clones are kept and a portion is missing. The V and J calls and the clone size are those of that table, but D and trimming were determined from the DNA. The data hold about 74,000 clones, with 65% to 90% observed a single time. The V and J genes are TRBV7-3 and TRBJ2-1; TRBD2 might be the D (6 bases). Sequencing input: peripheral blood. The origin of this receptor is an elderly man with acute or convalescent COVID-19. CDR3 amino acids: CASSPTLGTAYNEQFF. The CDR3 region has the DNA TGTGCCAGCAGCCCTACATTGGGGACTGCCTACAATGAGCAGTTCTTC.